This passage covers 31 T cell receptor beta chains from one sample sequenced in a study of technical replicates of blood from several donors. TCRdb keeps only in-frame clones here, not all; method: immunoSEQ multiplex PCR. The sample lists tens of thousands of clones; approximately 94% were seen once. Sample: T cells isolated from PBMCs. These receptor sequences come from a human donor in good health.

V and J are TRBV7-2 and TRBJ2-7, with D unclear. The CDR3 length is 12 residues. Germline assignment: CDR1 SGHTA and CDR2 FQGNSA. Trimming took 2 bases from V and 3 from J, leaving 5 bases between them. Here the CDR3 DNA reads TGTGCCAGCAGCTTAATGCGCTACGAGCAGTACTTC. This translates into CASSLMRYEQYF. Based on the CDR3 plus reference TRBV7-2 and TRBJ2-7, the full variable domain is GAGVSQSPSNKVTEKGKDVELRCDPISGHTALYWYRQSLGQGLEFLIYFQGNSAPDKSGLPSDRFSAERTGGSVSTLTIQRTQQEDSAVYLCASSLMRYEQYFGPGTRLTVT.

The CDR3 DNA is TGTGCCAGCAGCTGGACGGGGAGGGTCGAGCAGTACTTC. Its translation: CASSWTGRVEQYF. V is TRBV13 and J is TRBJ2-7, with 7 bases fitting TRBD2. CDR3 length equals 13 residues. J was trimmed by 6 bases and V by 4 bases; bases with no gene match: 6. Germline CDR1 PRHDT, CDR2 FYEKMQ (reference sequence).

The chain is built from TRBV30 and TRBJ2-3; possible D gene TRBD2, 5 bases. CDR1 and CDR2 from the germline V gene are GTSNPN and SVGIG (reference sequence). The CDR3 has 14 residues. V was clipped by 5 bases and J by 0 bases, with 12 bases between them. The CDR3: CAWLRTDSTDTQYF. The CDR3 region has the DNA TGTGCCTGGCTGAGGACTGACAGCACAGATACGCAGTATTTT.

The chain combines TRBV27 with TRBJ1-1; TRBD1 might be the D (5 bases). Germline V gives CDR1 MNHEY, CDR2 SMNVEV (reference sequence). The ends were cut back, 3 bases at V and 5 bases at J, with 16 bases in the middle. This CDR3 spans 15 amino acids. CDR3 protein: CASSFFRGGSTEAFF. The CDR3 coding sequence is TGTGCCAGCAGTTTCTTCCGGGGGGGTTCGACTGAAGCTTTCTTT.

The CDR3 nucleotides are TGTGCCAGCAGCTTGGCCGGGTCGGGGGAGACCCAGTACTTC. It codes for CASSLAGSGETQYF. This chain uses TRBV5-4 with TRBJ2-5, with a tentative D call TRBD2 (5 bases). V was pared by 0 bases and J by 5 bases, with 11 bases between. The CDR3 covers 14 residues. Germline V gene data show CDR1 as SGHNT and CDR2 as YYREEE (reference sequence).

The rearrangement links TRBV25-1 to TRBJ2-5, with 10 positions matching TRBD1. The CDR3 is 16 residues long. The trim removed 3 bases at V and 2 bases at J, leaving 6 bases unmatched. The germline CDR1 and CDR2 sequences are MGHDK and SYGVNS. Written as DNA, the CDR3 is TGTGCCAGCAGTGAGGACGGGACAGGGGTGCAAGAGACCCAGTACTTC. Translation: CASSEDGTGVQETQYF. The variable domain in full, completed from reference TRBV25-1 and TRBJ2-5, reads EADIYQTPRYLVIGTGKKITLECSQTMGHDKMYWYQQDPGMELHLIHYSYGVNSTEKGDLSSESTVSRIRTEHFPLTLESARPSHTSQYLCASSEDGTGVQETQYFGPGTRLLVL.

Only a few counts were recorded for this clone. The chain combines TRBV2 with TRBJ2-7; D gene ambiguous. The CDR3 spans 12 residues. Trimming shortened V by 7 bases and J by 0 bases, and 7 bases separated the two germline ends. The germline V gene has CDR1 SNHLY and CDR2 FYNNEI. In DNA, the CDR3 is TGTGCCAGCAATTCACTCTCCTACGAGCAGTACTTC. Translated, it gives CASNSLSYEQYF.

This clone was seen just once. The chain employs TRBV5-1 and TRBJ2-1; 7 positions agree with TRBD2. Looked up from germline, CDR1 is SGHRS and CDR2 is YFSETQ. The CDR3 has 13 residues. Germline trimming cut 0 bases from V and 9 bases from J; bases unmatched to any gene: 3. The CDR3 DNA reads as TGCGCCAGCAGCTTGGGTGCTAGCGGTGAGCAGTTCTTC. Amino acid sequence: CASSLGASGEQFF. Full variable domain (rest looked up from reference TRBV5-1 and TRBJ2-1): KAGVTQTPRYLIKTRGQQVTLSCSPISGHRSVSWYQQTPGQGLQFLFEYFSETQRNKGNFPGRFSGRQFSNSRSEMNVSTLELGDSALYLCASSLGASGEQFFGPGTRLTVL.

The chain recombines TRBV28 with TRBJ1-4; 7 nucleotides line up with TRBD1. Germline trimming cut 6 bases from V and 8 bases from J; bases unmatched to any gene: 3. Germline CDR1 is MDHEN and CDR2 is SYDVKM. This CDR3 contains 12 residues. The CDR3 reads CASRDRAEKLFF. CDR3 bases: TGTGCCAGCAGAGACAGGGCCGAAAAACTGTTTTTT.

This chain's CDR3 is CASSFIGAGAEKLFF. The CDR3 DNA sequence: TGTGCCAGCAGTTTTATCGGGGCAGGGGCTGAAAAACTGTTTTTT. The J gene is TRBJ1-4, the V gene TRBV28; TRBD1 might be the D (6 bases). Per germline, CDR1 MDHEN and CDR2 SYDVKM. The CDR3 has 15 amino acids. The V end lost 3 bases, the J end lost 7 bases, and 15 bases lay between the germline ends.

V gene TRBV10-3 combines with J gene TRBJ1-5; possibly TRBD1 for D (5 bases). Germline-derived CDR1 and CDR2 are ENHRY and SYGVKD. V lost 5 bases, J lost 1 base, and 18 bases lay in between. The CDR3 length is 17 residues. Written as DNA, the CDR3 is TGTGCCATCAGTCCTCAGGGAACCGGGGGAAGCAATCAGCCCCAGCATTTT. This sequence encodes CAISPQGTGGSNQPQHF.

The genes are TRBV4-1 and TRBJ2-1; the D gene is possibly TRBD2 (5 bases). The CDR3 has 17 residues. V was trimmed by 4 bases and J by 8 bases, leaving 24 bases between them. Germline V CDR1 and CDR2: MGHRA, YSYEKL. The DNA of the CDR3 is TGCGCCAGCAGCCCGCTTCGCGAGGGCGGTCTTGGGGATGAGCAGTTCTTC. This gives the protein CASSPLREGGLGDEQFF.

The chain is built from TRBV11-2 and TRBJ1-3, with 12 nucleotides matching TRBD1. CDR1 and CDR2 from the germline V gene are SGHAT and FQNNGV. CDR3 size: 19 residues. Germline trimming cut 2 bases from V and 0 bases from J; bases unmatched to any gene: 8. The CDR3 DNA reads TGTGCCAGCAGCTTAAGGGGACAGGGGGCTTTAAGCTCTGGAAACACCATATATTTT. Translating gives CASSLRGQGALSSGNTIYF.

The chain couples TRBV2 to TRBJ2-7, with 14 bases that match TRBD2. The J segment lost 4 bases and the V segment lost 9 bases, leaving 5 bases of the junction unmatched. CDR3 length: 14 amino acids. Germline CDR1 SNHLY, CDR2 FYNNEI. CDR3 nucleotides: TGTGCCAGGGGGGGACTAGCGGGAGCTTACGAGCAGTACTTC. Encoded protein: CARGGLAGAYEQYF. Full variable domain (remainder filled in from reference TRBV2 and TRBJ2-7): EPEVTQTPSHQVTQMGQEVILRCVPISNHLYFYWYRQILGQKVEFLVSFYNNEISEKSEIFDDQFSVERPDGSNFTLKIRSTKLEDSAMYFCARGGLAGAYEQYFGPGTRLTVT.

The CDR3 protein is CASSLDEGAAGNTIYF. In nucleotides, the CDR3 is TGTGCCAGCAGCTTAGATGAGGGGGCGGCTGGAAACACCATATATTTT. The V and J genes are TRBV11-2 and TRBJ1-3; 7 bases match TRBD1. Germline V gene sequence: CDR1 SGHAT, CDR2 FQNNGV. Trimming took 0 bases from V and 2 from J; bases not matched to a gene: 4. The CDR3 totals 16 residues.

This clone was recorded a few times. This chain links TRBV5-1 with TRBJ2-2; D is undetermined. V was clipped by 6 bases and J by 0 bases, with 9 bases between them. Per the germline V gene, CDR1 is SGHRS and CDR2 is YFSETQ. The CDR3 extends over 14 amino acids. The chain's CDR3 is CASKPVANTGELFF. As DNA, the CDR3 is TGCGCCAGCAAACCAGTGGCGAACACCGGGGAGCTGTTTTTT.

The V call is TRBV11-2, the J call TRBJ2-1; D gene unclear. With 2 bases removed from V and 8 bases from J, the gap between germline ends came to 19 bases. Germline V gives CDR1 SGHAT, CDR2 FQNNGV. The CDR3 is 16 amino acids. The CDR3, as DNA: TGTGCCAGCAGCTTATATGTAGTCGGCCCTGCGGATGAGCAGTTCTTC. Translating gives CASSLYVVGPADEQFF.

The chain combines TRBV6-1 with TRBJ1-1; D gene uncertain. CDR3 size: 12 residues. CDR1 is MNHNS and CDR2 is SASEGT in the germline V gene. V lost 2 bases and J lost 4, with 5 bases in between. CDR3 sequence: CASSEFITEAFF. The CDR3 DNA is TGTGCCAGCAGTGAATTTATCACTGAAGCTTTCTTT.

The V gene is TRBV6-5, the J gene TRBJ1-1, with D possibly matching TRBD1 (5 bases). Trimming took 8 bases from V and 5 from J, leaving 9 bases between them. This CDR3 region has 11 residues. CDR1 and CDR2 (germline): MNHEY, SVGAGI. The CDR3 nucleotides read TGTGCCAGCCGGGGGGATACTGAAGCTTTCTTT. Amino acids: CASRGDTEAFF.

The V call is TRBV6-1, the J call TRBJ1-5; a weak D match, TRBD1 (6 bases). Trimming pared 2 bases from V and 0 bases from J, leaving 14 bases between. Germline CDR1 is MNHNS and CDR2 is SASEGT. This CDR3 is built from 17 residues. In DNA, the CDR3 is TGTGCCAGCAGTGAAAACCCCGGGACATCTAGCAATCAGCCCCAGCATTTT. As protein: CASSENPGTSSNQPQHF.

J is TRBJ1-2 and V is TRBV28, with 8 positions matching TRBD1. Germline lookup yields CDR1 MDHEN and CDR2 SYDVKM. This CDR3 spans 13 amino acids. Unmatched junction bases numbered 5, after V lost 6 bases and J lost 5 bases. Here the CDR3 reads CASRTGVDYGYTF. Here the CDR3 DNA reads TGTGCCAGCAGGACAGGGGTTGATTATGGCTACACCTTC.

CDR3 nucleotides: TGTGCCAGCAGAGGGACAGCCAACTATGGCTACACCTTC. Translating it yields CASRGTANYGYTF. This rearrangement joins TRBV6-5 to TRBJ1-2, with 7 bases identical to TRBD1. Germline assignment: CDR1 MNHEY and CDR2 SVGAGI. This CDR3 comprises 13 residues. The V segment lost 6 bases and the J segment 2 bases; nucleotides outside the gene matches: 3.

This clone has only one observation. The V call is TRBV11-1, the J call TRBJ1-1; perhaps TRBD1 as D (6 bases). The CDR3 consists of 16 residues. From germline, CDR1 is SGHAT and CDR2 FQDESV (reference sequence). V was trimmed by 3 bases and J by 0 bases, leaving 14 bases between them. CDR3 sequence: CASSLNRVVMNTEAFF. The CDR3 DNA reads TGTGCCAGCAGCTTGAACAGGGTGGTGATGAACACTGAAGCTTTCTTT.

V gene TRBV10-1 combines with J gene TRBJ2-3; D gene unclear. There are 16 residues in the CDR3. V was cut by 3 bases and J by 3 bases, with 16 bases left in between. CDR1 and CDR2 from the germline V gene are WNHNN and SYGVQD (reference sequence). CDR3 amino acids: CASSDRSAHITDTQYF. The CDR3 DNA is TGCGCCAGCAGTGATCGGAGCGCCCACATAACAGATACGCAGTATTTT.

The chain is built from TRBV7-9 and TRBJ1-2; D is possibly TRBD1 (6 bases). The CDR3 consists of 15 residues. Germline CDR1 reads SEHNR; CDR2 reads FQNEAQ (reference sequence). V lost 5 bases, J lost 8 bases, and 21 bases lay in between. The CDR3 is CASSPLSGGAEGYTF. In nucleotides, the CDR3 is TGTGCCAGCAGCCCTCTTTCGGGGGGCGCTGAGGGCTACACCTTC.

This clone is a singleton in its sample. V and J are TRBV5-1 and TRBJ2-5, with 7 positions matching TRBD2. Per the germline V gene, CDR1 is SGHRS and CDR2 is YFSETQ. This CDR3 has 15 residues. V shed 4 bases and J 1 base; nucleotides not matched to a gene: 7. The CDR3 DNA reads TGCGCCAGCAGCCTCGCGGGGAGGGCCCAAGAGACCCAGTACTTC. It translates to CASSLAGRAQETQYF. Drawing the rest from reference TRBV5-1 and TRBJ2-5, the complete variable domain is KAGVTQTPRYLIKTRGQQVTLSCSPISGHRSVSWYQQTPGQGLQFLFEYFSETQRNKGNFPGRFSGRQFSNSRSEMNVSTLELGDSALYLCASSLAGRAQETQYFGPGTRLLVL.

The rearrangement links TRBV5-1 to TRBJ1-1; D is unclear. Germline values: CDR1 SGHRS, CDR2 YFSETQ. This CDR3 region has 11 residues. Trimming cost V 4 bases and J 8 bases, with 9 bases left between them. This chain's CDR3 is CASSLGSEAFF. DNA of the CDR3: TGCGCCAGCAGCCTGGGTTCAGAAGCTTTCTTT.

V usage is TRBV4-1 and J usage is TRBJ1-1, with TRBD1 as a possible D gene (5 bases). Germline loops: CDR1 MGHRA, CDR2 YSYEKL. The CDR3 length is 16 residues. Between the trimmed V and J ends, which lost 5 bases and 6 bases, there was a span of 22 bases. The DNA of the CDR3 is TGCGCCAGCAGCTCTCCTCGGGACTTGTCTCGTTCTGAAGCTTTCTTT. It encodes CASSSPRDLSRSEAFF.

The chain has TRBV5-1 and TRBJ2-5, with D unresolved. Looked up from germline, CDR1 is SGHRS and CDR2 is YFSETQ. V was pared by 0 bases and J by 5 bases, with 20 bases between. This CDR3 is 17 amino acids long. For the CDR3, the DNA is TGCGCCAGCAGCTTGGCCGTGAGGCAGCTAATGTACGAGACCCAGTACTTC. Protein sequence: CASSLAVRQLMYETQYF.

The chain combines TRBV6-1 with TRBJ2-3, with 10 bases matching TRBD2. Trimming took 0 bases from V and 3 from J; bases not matched to a gene: 9. Per germline, CDR1 MNHNS and CDR2 SASEGT. The CDR3 runs 18 residues. The CDR3 reads CASSEARSSGRGTDTQYF. The CDR3 nucleotides read TGTGCCAGCAGTGAAGCGCGGTCTAGCGGGAGAGGGACAGATACGCAGTATTTT.

This clone was counted a single time. V gene TRBV6-1 combines with J gene TRBJ2-7; 7 nucleotides agree with TRBD1. Losses at the gene ends were 3 bases for V and 2 bases for J; bases not matched to a gene: 4. CDR3 length equals 14 residues. Per germline, CDR1 MNHNS and CDR2 SASEGT. The CDR3 nucleotides read TGTGCCAGCAGTGAGCAGACAGGGACCTACGAGCAGTACTTC. It is translated as CASSEQTGTYEQYF.